This T cell receptor (beta chain) was recorded in a study of preoperative IRX-2 immunotherapy in early breast cancer. Method: immunoSEQ multiplex PCR; TCRdb's copy keeps in-frame clones and lacks some. The sample includes around 88,000 clones, about nine tenths of them seen just once. The CDR3 runs to 17 residues. V trimming: 6 bases; J trimming: 3 bases; junction bases outside the gene matches: 16. Germline V gene lookup returns CDR1 MNHGY and CDR2 SAAAGT. Treatment here: preoperative locoregional IRX-2 cytokine immunotherapy. Samples came from a phase Ib trial of preoperative locoregional IRX-2 cytokine immunotherapy.

This TCR was recovered from a human donor with breast cancer. The genes are TRBV6-8 and TRBJ2-7; 8 nucleotides line up with TRBD1. Sequenced here: tumor tissue, sampled after IRX-2 immunotherapy. The CDR3 loop is CASSLGQGYSSLYEQYF. DNA of the CDR3: TGTGCCAGCAGCCTTGGACAGGGCTACTCTTCCCTCTACGAGCAGTACTTC.